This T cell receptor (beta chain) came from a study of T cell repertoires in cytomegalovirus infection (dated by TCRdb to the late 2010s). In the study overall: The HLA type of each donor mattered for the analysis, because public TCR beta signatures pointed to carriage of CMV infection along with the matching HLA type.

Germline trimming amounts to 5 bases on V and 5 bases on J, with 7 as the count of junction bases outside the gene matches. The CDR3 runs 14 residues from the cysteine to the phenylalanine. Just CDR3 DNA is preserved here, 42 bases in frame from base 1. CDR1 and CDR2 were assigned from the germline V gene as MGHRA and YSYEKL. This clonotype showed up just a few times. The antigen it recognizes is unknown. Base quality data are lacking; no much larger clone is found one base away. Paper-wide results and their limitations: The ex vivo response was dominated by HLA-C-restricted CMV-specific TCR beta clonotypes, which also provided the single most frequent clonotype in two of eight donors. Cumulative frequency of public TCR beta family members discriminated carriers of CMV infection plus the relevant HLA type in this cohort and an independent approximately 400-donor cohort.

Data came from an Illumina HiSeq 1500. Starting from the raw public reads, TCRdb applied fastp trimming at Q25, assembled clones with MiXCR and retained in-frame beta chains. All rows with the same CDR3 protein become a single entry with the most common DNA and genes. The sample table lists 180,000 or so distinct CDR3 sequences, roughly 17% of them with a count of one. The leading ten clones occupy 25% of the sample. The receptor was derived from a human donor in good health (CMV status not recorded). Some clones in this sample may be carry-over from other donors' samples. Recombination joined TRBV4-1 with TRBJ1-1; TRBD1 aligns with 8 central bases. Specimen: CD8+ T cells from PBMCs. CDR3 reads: CASSIGQGRTEAFF. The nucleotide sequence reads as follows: TGCGCCAGCAGCATAGGACAGGGAAGGACTGAAGCTTTCTTT.